Here is one TCR beta chain with its context. Its antigen is not identified. The record originates from a study of cytomegalovirus exposure and HLA in healthy donors. Study details: From some 180 million T cells, an earlier analysis saw approximately 120 million unique TCR beta sequences. Findings and limits, study-wide: Common viral pathogens seemed to be connected with several of the most significant clusters, according to a later analysis.

The primer mix had 60 Vbeta and 13 Jbeta primers. This table comes from immunoSEQ multiplex PCR, and its TCRdb copy is limited to in-frame clones, with some not included. This table holds some 250,000 clones, around 76% found once. Germline-derived CDR1 and CDR2 are KGHSH and LQKENI. V shed 3 bases, J shed 0 bases, and the junction held 1 base outside the gene matches. The CDR3 consists of 15 residues. Sequencing input: PBMCs. This chain connects TRBV18 to TRBJ2-2; 7 bases are a match to TRBD1. The sequence derives from a woman between 40 and 50 years old in good health and CMV-seropositive. CDR3 sequence reads: CASSPTGTNTGELFF. The CDR3 DNA follows: TGTGCCAGCTCACCGACAGGGACGAACACCGGGGAGCTGTTTTTT.